This entry is about one T cell receptor (beta chain). Its antigen is unidentified. This entry comes from a study of beta chain features in type 1 diabetes. Study at large: When patients were set against healthy donors, age, gender and cell yields were similar.

Every isolated RNA sample was fully reverse transcribed, so sequencing captured expressed TCRB transcripts. Assay: immunoSEQ multiplex PCR; the TCRdb copy retains only in-frame clones and omits some. The data contain some 640,000 clones, more than 12% of them singletons. Purities over 98% were achieved in all sorted populations. General study points: A closer apparent resemblance between naive, central memory and Treg TCRB repertoires was seen in patients than in healthy donors. Moderately but significantly shorter TCRB CDR3s were found in Type 1 diabetes patients in all four CD4+ subsets.

With 0 bases removed from V and 5 bases from J, the gap between germline ends came to 14 bases. Germline V CDR1 and CDR2: GTSNPN, SVGIG (reference sequence). This CDR3 has 14 residues. This clonotype was sampled from a man between 18 and 35 years old with type 1 diabetes. The chain combines TRBV30 with TRBJ2-7, with D perhaps matching TRBD1 or TRBD2 (5 bases each). Material for sequencing was naive CD4+ T cells from blood. CDR3 sequence (DNA): TGTGCCTGGAGTGTACTTTCGGGGCAGAACGAGCAGTACTTC. This encodes CAWSVLSGQNEQYF.